This T cell receptor beta chain was obtained from a study of cytomegalovirus exposure and HLA in healthy donors. PCR employed 60 Vbeta and 13 Jbeta primers. Libraries were prepared by immunoSEQ multiplex PCR; TCRdb keeps only in-frame clonotypes and omits some of them. The top ten hold approximately 3.9% of the sample, which has about 190,000 clones, about 85% seen once. The V gene's germline CDR1 is LNHDA and CDR2 SQIVND (reference sequence). V lost 1 base to trimming and J lost 2 bases, with 12 bases between them. The CDR3 spans 16 residues. This clone was picked up a small number of times. The receptor was isolated from a man in his fifties in good health and CMV-seronegative. What was sequenced was PBMCs. The gene calls are TRBV19 and TRBJ2-1, with a weak D call TRBD1 (5 bases). The CDR3 sequence is CASSIVQGSPYNEQFF. Here the CDR3 DNA reads TGTGCCAGTAGTATAGTGCAGGGAAGTCCCTACAATGAGCAGTTCTTC.